The T cell receptor (beta chain) under discussion was sequenced for a study of blood T cells in healthy people across ages. The second PCR ran roughly 6 to 12 cycles with a sample-barcoded 5' primer and J-beta primers. One entry per CDR3 protein, called by TCRdb with MiXCR from the 5' RACE reads. This sample has approximately 1.5 million distinct CDR3 sequences, with under 55% found just once. Germline-derived CDR1 and CDR2 are SGHDN and FVKESK. V gave up 3 bases and J gave up 3 bases; unmatched junction bases: 3. CDR3 length: 16 residues. Sequenced input: blood. The receptor was isolated from a woman aged 18-29 years in good health. This chain links TRBV14 with TRBJ2-1, with 12 bases fitting TRBD1. The CDR3 DNA reads TGTGCCAGCAGCCAGCGGGACAGGGGGCTCTACAATGAGCAGTTCTTC. Amino acid sequence: CASSQRDRGLYNEQFF.